This T cell receptor beta chain appears in the sequencing data of a study of CD8+ T cells in alopecia areata. The CDR3 has 14 residues. Trimming took 4 bases from V and 2 from J, leaving 12 bases between them. Germline V gene lookup returns CDR1 SGHRS and CDR2 YFSETQ. After isolation, RNA underwent reverse transcription to generate cDNA as the sequencing template. The repertoire was sequenced with immunoSEQ multiplex PCR; TCRdb's copy has only in-frame clones and lacks some. The sample lists about 220,000 clones; about 57% were seen once. This clone was counted once. Specified treatment: oral pan-JAK inhibitor, 5-10 mg twice daily.

The rearrangement uses TRBV5-1 and TRBJ1-2, with D uncertain. The sample here was CD4+ T cells sorted from blood, taken at week 4, from a patient treated with tofacitinib. This sequence originates from a human donor with alopecia areata. The CDR3 sequence is CASSGDSFNYGYTF. DNA of the CDR3: TGCGCCAGCAGCGGAGACTCATTCAACTATGGCTACACCTTC.